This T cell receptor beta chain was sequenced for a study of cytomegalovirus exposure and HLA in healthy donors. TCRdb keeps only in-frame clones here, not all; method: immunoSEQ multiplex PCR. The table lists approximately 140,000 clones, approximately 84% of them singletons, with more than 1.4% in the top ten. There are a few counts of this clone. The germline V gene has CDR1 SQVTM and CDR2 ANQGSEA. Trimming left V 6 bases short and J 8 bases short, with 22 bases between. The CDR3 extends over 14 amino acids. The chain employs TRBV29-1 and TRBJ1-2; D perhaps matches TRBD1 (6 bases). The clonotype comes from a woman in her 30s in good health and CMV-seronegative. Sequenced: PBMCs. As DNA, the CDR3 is TGCAGCGTCGGGGAGGGGGGAGGTAATCGAGGCTACACCTTC. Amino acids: CSVGEGGGNRGYTF. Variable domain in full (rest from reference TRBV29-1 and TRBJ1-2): SAVISQKPSRDICQRGTSLTIQCQVDSQVTMMFWYRQQPGQSLTLIATANQGSEATYESGFVIDKFPISRPNLTFSTLTVSNMSPEDSSIYLCSVGEGGGNRGYTFGSGTRLTVV.